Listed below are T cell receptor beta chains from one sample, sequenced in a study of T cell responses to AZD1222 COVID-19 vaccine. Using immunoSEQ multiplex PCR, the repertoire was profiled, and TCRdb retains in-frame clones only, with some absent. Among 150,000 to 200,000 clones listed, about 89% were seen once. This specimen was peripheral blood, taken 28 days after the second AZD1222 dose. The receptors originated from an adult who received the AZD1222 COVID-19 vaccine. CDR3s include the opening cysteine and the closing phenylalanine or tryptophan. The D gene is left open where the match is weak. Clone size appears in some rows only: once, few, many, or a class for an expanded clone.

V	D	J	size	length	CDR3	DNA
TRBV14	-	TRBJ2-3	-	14	CASSLGGHSDTQYF	TGTGCCAGCAGCTTGGGGGGCCATTCAGATACGCAGTATTTT
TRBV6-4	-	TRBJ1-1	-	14	CASSTPAMNTEAFF	TGTGCCAGCAGTACTCCGGCCATGAACACTGAAGCTTTCTTT
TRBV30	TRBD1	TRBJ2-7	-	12	CAWGTGVGEQYF	TGTGCCTGGGGTACAGGGGTTGGCGAGCAGTACTTC
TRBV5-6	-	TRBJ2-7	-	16	CASSWGLAEASYEQYF	TGTGCCAGCAGCTGGGGGCTAGCGGAAGCTTCCTACGAGCAGTACTTC
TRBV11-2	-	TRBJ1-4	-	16	CASSLDLGSTNEKLFF	TGTGCCAGCAGCTTAGATCTAGGGTCAACTAATGAAAAACTGTTTTTT
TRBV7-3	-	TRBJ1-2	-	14	CASSLEPSRDGYTF	TGTGCCAGCAGCTTAGAGCCGTCTCGGGATGGCTACACCTTC
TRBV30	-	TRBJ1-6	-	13	CAWSGAPNSPLHF	TGTGCCTGGAGTGGGGCACCAAATTCACCCCTCCACTTT
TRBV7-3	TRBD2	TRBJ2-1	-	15	CASSSRGGVYNEQFF	TGTGCCAGCAGTTCAAGGGGAGGGGTCTACAATGAGCAGTTCTTC
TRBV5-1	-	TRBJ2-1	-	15	CASSDTGFSYNEQFF	TGCGCCAGCAGCGACACAGGGTTCTCCTACAATGAGCAGTTCTTC
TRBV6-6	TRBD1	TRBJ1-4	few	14	CASSAGTGNEKLFF	TGTGCCAGCAGTGCCGGGACAGGAAATGAAAAACTGTTTTTT
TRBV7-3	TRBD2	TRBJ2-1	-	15	CASSWRLAGYNEQFF	TGTGCCAGCAGCTGGAGACTAGCGGGCTACAATGAGCAGTTCTTC
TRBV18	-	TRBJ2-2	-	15	CASSPATQGSGELFF	TGTGCCAGCTCACCCGCCACACAGGGTTCCGGGGAGCTGTTTTTT
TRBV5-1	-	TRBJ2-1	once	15	CASSLAGQLYNEQFF	TGCGCCAGCAGCTTGGCCGGGCAACTCTACAATGAGCAGTTCTTC
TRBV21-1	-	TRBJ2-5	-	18	CASSKERYRASGQETQYF	TGTGCCAGCAGCAAAGAAAGATATAGGGCTAGCGGCCAAGAGACCCAGTACTTC
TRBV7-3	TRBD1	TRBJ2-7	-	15	CASSLGGQGASEQYF	TGTGCCAGCAGCTTAGGGGGACAGGGGGCAAGCGAGCAGTACTTC
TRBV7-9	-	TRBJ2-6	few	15	CASSLRVSGANVLTF	TGTGCCAGCAGTCTACGGGTTTCTGGGGCCAACGTCCTGACTTTC
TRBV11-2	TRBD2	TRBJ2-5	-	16	CASSATGTTYQETQYF	TGTGCCAGCAGCGCGACCGGGACTACCTACCAAGAGACCCAGTACTTC
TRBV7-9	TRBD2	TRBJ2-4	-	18	CASSLELAGGVAKNIQYF	TGTGCCAGCAGCTTAGAACTAGCGGGGGGTGTAGCCAAAAACATTCAGTACTTC
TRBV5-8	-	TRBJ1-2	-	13	CASTPGTLYGYTF	TGTGCCAGCACCCCGGGGACCCTCTATGGCTACACCTTC
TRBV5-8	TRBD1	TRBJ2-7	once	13	CASSLRGQGEQYF	TGTGCCAGCAGCCTCAGGGGGCAGGGCGAGCAGTACTTC
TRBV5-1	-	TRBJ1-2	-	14	CASSVGPSTYGYTF	TGCGCCAGCAGCGTGGGACCCAGTACGTATGGCTACACCTTC
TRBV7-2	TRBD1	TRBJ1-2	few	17	CASSEGQGGEGIYGYTF	TGTGCCAGCAGCGAGGGACAGGGAGGGGAGGGTATATATGGCTACACCTTC
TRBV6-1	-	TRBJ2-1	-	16	CASSEERRALYNEQFF	TGTGCCAGCAGTGAAGAAAGGCGGGCCCTCTACAATGAGCAGTTCTTC
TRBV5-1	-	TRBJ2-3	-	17	CASSRRVAAASTDTQYF	TGCGCCAGCAGCCGACGGGTGGCCGCAGCTAGCACAGATACGCAGTATTTT
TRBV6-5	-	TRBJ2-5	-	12	CASSHSRETQYF	TGTGCCAGCAGCCACTCCCGGGAGACCCAGTACTTC
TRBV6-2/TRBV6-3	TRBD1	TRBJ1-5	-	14	CASSDGQGNQPQHF	TGTGCCAGCAGTGATGGACAGGGAAATCAGCCCCAGCATTTT
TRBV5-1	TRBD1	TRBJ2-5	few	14	CASSLRGRAETQYF	TGCGCCAGCAGTCTAAGGGGGCGTGCAGAGACCCAGTACTTC
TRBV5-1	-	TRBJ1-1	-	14	CASRFRAGRIEAFF	TGCGCCAGCAGATTCAGGGCAGGGAGGATTGAAGCTTTCTTT
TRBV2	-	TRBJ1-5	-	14	CASGRLGSNQPQHF	TGTGCCAGCGGGAGACTGGGGAGCAATCAGCCCCAGCATTTT
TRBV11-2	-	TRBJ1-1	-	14	CASSPLGHNTEAFF	TGTGCCAGCAGCCCCCTAGGGCATAACACTGAAGCTTTCTTT
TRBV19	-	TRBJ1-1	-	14	CASSTGPRNTEAFF	TGTGCCAGTAGTACGGGTCCGAGGAACACTGAAGCTTTCTTT
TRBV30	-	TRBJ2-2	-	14	CAWSRSRGTGELFF	TGTGCCTGGAGTAGATCAAGGGGCACCGGGGAGCTGTTTTTT
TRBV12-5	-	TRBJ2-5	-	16	CASGLGTLVGKETQYF	TGTGCTAGTGGTTTGGGTACCCTGGTGGGGAAGGAGACCCAGTACTTC
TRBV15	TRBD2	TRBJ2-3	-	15	CATSRPASGRASQYF	TGTGCCACCAGCAGGCCGGCTAGCGGGAGGGCCTCGCAGTATTTT
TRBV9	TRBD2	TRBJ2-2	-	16	CASSVFGLANTGELFF	TGTGCCAGCAGCGTATTCGGACTAGCGAACACCGGGGAGCTGTTTTTT
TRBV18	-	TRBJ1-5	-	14	CASSHGHLNQPQHF	TGTGCCAGCTCGCACGGACATTTAAATCAGCCCCAGCATTTT
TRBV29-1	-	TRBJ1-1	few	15	CSVEEPAGMRAEAFF	TGCAGCGTTGAAGAGCCGGCAGGGATGCGAGCTGAAGCTTTCTTT
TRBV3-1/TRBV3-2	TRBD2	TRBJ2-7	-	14	CASSRGGLAHEQYF	TGTGCCAGCAGCCGCGGCGGACTAGCCCACGAGCAGTACTTC
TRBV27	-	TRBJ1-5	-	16	CASSRMGGGGNQPQHF	TGTGCCAGCAGTCGGATGGGGGGTGGGGGTAATCAGCCCCAGCATTTT
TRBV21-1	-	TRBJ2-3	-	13	CASRFSGTDTQYF	TGTGCCAGCAGATTTTCAGGCACAGATACGCAGTATTTT
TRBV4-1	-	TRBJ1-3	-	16	CASSQASASSGNTIYF	TGCGCCAGCAGCCAAGCGTCTGCGAGCTCTGGAAACACCATATATTTT
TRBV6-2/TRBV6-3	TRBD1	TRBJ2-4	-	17	CASSYHRTGAAKNIQYF	TGTGCCAGCAGTTACCACCGGACAGGGGCGGCCAAAAACATTCAGTACTTC
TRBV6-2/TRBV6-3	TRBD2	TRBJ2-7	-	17	CASSYEGLAGGPYEQYF	TGTGCCAGCAGTTACGAGGGGTTAGCGGGAGGGCCCTACGAGCAGTACTTC
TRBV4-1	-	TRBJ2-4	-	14	CASSQDLGRDIQYF	TGCGCCAGCAGCCAAGATTTAGGTAGGGACATTCAGTACTTC
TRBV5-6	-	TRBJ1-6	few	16	CASSLGPSSYNSPLHF	TGTGCCAGCAGCTTGGGGCCGAGCTCCTATAATTCACCCCTCCACTTT
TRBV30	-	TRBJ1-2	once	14	CAWSVLRTYYGYTF	TGTGCCTGGAGTGTACTACGGACCTACTATGGCTACACCTTC
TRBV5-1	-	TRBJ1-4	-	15	CASRPGWDNQEKLFF	TGCGCCAGCCGACCCGGGTGGGACAATCAAGAAAAACTGTTTTTT
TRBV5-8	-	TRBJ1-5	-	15	CASSLRAGANQPQHF	TGTGCCAGCAGCTTGAGGGCAGGAGCCAATCAGCCCCAGCATTTT
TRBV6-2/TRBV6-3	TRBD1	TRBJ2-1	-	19	CASSTNPARRGPGRNEQFF	TGTGCCAGCAGTACAAACCCCGCCCGCAGGGGGCCGGGACGCAATGAGCAGTTCTTC
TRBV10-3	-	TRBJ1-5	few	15	CAISDSGTGLKPQHF	TGTGCCATCAGTGACTCTGGGACGGGGTTGAAGCCCCAGCATTTT
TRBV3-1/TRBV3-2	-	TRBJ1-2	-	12	CASSQVTDGYTF	TGTGCCAGCAGCCAAGTAACGGATGGCTACACCTTC
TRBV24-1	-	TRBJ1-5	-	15	CATSDRPGSNQPQHF	TGTGCCACCAGTGATAGGCCGGGGAGCAATCAGCCCCAGCATTTT
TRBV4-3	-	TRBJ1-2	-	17	CASSQDERAALNYGYTF	TGCGCCAGCAGCCAAGATGAAAGGGCAGCGCTGAACTATGGCTACACCTTC